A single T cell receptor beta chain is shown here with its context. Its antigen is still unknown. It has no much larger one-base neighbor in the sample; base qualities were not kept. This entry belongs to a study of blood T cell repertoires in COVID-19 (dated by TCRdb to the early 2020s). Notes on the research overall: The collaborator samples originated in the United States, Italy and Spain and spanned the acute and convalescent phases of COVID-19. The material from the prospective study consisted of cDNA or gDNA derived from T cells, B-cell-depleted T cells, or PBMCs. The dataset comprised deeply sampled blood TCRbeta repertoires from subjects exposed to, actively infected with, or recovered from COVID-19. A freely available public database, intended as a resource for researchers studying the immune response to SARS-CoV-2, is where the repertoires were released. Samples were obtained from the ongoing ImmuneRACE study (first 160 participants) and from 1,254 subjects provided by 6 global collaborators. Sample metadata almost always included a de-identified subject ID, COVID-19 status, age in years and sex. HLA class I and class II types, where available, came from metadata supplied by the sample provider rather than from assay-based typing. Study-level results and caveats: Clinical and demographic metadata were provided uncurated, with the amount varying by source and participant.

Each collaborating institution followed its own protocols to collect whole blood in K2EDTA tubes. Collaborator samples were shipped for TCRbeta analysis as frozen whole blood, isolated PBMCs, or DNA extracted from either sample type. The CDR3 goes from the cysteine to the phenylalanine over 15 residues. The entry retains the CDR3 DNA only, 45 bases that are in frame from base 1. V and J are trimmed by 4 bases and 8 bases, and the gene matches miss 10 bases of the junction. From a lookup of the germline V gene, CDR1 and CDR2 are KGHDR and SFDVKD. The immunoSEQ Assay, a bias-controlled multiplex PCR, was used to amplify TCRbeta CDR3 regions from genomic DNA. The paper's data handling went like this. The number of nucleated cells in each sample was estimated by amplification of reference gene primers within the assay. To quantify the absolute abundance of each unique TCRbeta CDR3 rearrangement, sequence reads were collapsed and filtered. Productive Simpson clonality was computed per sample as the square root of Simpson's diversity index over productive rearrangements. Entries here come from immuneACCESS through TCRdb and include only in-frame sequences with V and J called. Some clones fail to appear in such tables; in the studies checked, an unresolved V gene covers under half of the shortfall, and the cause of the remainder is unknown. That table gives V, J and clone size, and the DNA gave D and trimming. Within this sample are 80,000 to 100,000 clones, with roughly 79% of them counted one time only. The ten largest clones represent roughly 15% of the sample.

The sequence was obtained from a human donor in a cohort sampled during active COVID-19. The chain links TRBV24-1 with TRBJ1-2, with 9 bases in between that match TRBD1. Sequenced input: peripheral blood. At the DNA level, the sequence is TGTGCCACCAGTGACCCGGGACAGGGTCTCATCGGCTACACCTTC. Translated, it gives CATSDPGQGLIGYTF.